Following are 13 T cell receptor beta chains from one sample sequenced in a study of cytomegalovirus exposure and HLA in healthy donors. With 60 Vbeta and 13 Jbeta primers, the PCR was carried out. Using immunoSEQ multiplex PCR, the repertoire was profiled, and TCRdb retains in-frame clones only, with some absent. Of more than 200,000 clones in the sample, roughly 79% were seen once. Sequencing input: PBMCs. These receptors all stem from a male donor in good health and CMV-seronegative.

The chain is built from TRBV11-3 and TRBJ2-2; 8 bases match TRBD1. V lost 3 bases to trimming and J lost 4 bases; unmatched junction nucleotides: 10. This CDR3 has 17 amino acids. Germline V lookup: CDR1 SGHNT, CDR2 YENEEA. DNA for the CDR3: TGTGCCAGCAGCTTTAGGGTGACAGGGGTCCCCACCGGGGAGCTGTTTTTT. It encodes CASSFRVTGVPTGELFF. Based on the CDR3 plus reference TRBV11-3 and TRBJ2-2, the full variable domain is EAGVVQSPRYKIIEKKQPVAFWCNPISGHNTLYWYLQNLGQGPELLIRYENEEAVDDSQLPKDRFSAERLKGVDSTLKIQPAELGDSAVYLCASSFRVTGVPTGELFFGEGSRLTVL.

The chain recombines TRBV7-2 with TRBJ1-5, with D tentatively TRBD1 (5 bases). Trimming removed 5 bases from V and 1 base from J, with 15 bases in between. There are 16 residues in the CDR3. Germline loops: CDR1 SGHTA, CDR2 FQGNSA. CDR3 in amino acids: CASSPPGGWSNQPQHF. In DNA, the CDR3 is TGTGCCAGCAGCCCCCCCGGGGGTTGGAGCAATCAGCCCCAGCATTTT.

V is TRBV9 and J is TRBJ2-7; TRBD2 agrees at 14 bases. With V trimmed by 0 bases and J by 6 bases, 2 bases remained unmatched. Germline V CDR1 and CDR2: SGDLS, YYNGEE. This CDR3 has 15 amino acids. Here the CDR3 reads CASSVGGLAGVEQYF. The CDR3 DNA is TGTGCCAGCAGCGTAGGGGGACTAGCGGGAGTCGAGCAGTACTTC.

This chain joins TRBV13 and TRBJ2-1; 11 bases agree with TRBD2. The CDR3 loop spans 17 amino acids. Germline CDR1 and CDR2: PRHDT and FYEKMQ (reference sequence). The trim removed 2 bases at V and 7 bases at J, leaving 10 bases unmatched. In DNA form, the CDR3 reads TGTGCCAGCAGCTTAAATAGCGGGGGGGCCTCAATAAATGAGCAGTTCTTC. Its translation: CASSLNSGGASINEQFF.

This clone occurred a few times. This chain connects TRBV7-2 to TRBJ2-5, with D hard to call. The J call may not be correct, given that the DNA end is closer to TRBJ2-7. Germline assignment: CDR1 SGHTA and CDR2 FQGNSA. The CDR3 consists of 12 residues. CDR3 in DNA: TGTGCCAGCATCTCTAAAGACTACGAGCAGTACTTC. Encoded protein: CASISKDYEQYF.

The gene calls are TRBV27 and TRBJ1-5; D perhaps matches TRBD1 (5 bases). CDR3 size: 16 residues. Germline V gene lookup returns CDR1 MNHEY and CDR2 SMNVEV (reference sequence). The germline V and J ends were trimmed by 5 bases and 3 bases, with 17 bases remaining between them. CDR3 residues: CASSAHGTGFNQPQHF. The CDR3 bases are TGTGCCAGCAGTGCTCATGGGACTGGCTTCAATCAGCCCCAGCATTTT.

This rearrangement joins TRBV15 to TRBJ2-1, with 13 bases matching TRBD2. Trimming took 0 bases from V and 7 from J; bases not matched to a gene: 3. The CDR3 runs to 16 residues. CDR1 is LNHNV, CDR2 YYDKDF, per germline (reference sequence). CDR3 nucleotides: TGTGCCACCAGCAGAGATTTGGGACTAGCGGGGAATGAGCAGTTCTTC. Translating gives CATSRDLGLAGNEQFF.

This chain joins TRBV7-9 and TRBJ2-1, with 8 bases fitting TRBD2. The CDR3 covers 17 residues. Germline CDR1 and CDR2: SEHNR and FQNEAQ (reference sequence). The V and J ends lost 5 bases and 6 bases, in that order; junction bases with no gene match: 15. The CDR3 DNA follows: TGTGCCAGCAGCCTCCGCCGCGCGGGGGGTATATTCAATGAGCAGTTCTTC. Translated, it gives CASSLRRAGGIFNEQFF.

This chain connects TRBV11-2 to TRBJ2-7; 7 bases align to TRBD2. The CDR3 has 15 residues. V shed 5 bases, J shed 7 bases, and the junction held 14 bases outside the gene matches. Germline loops: CDR1 SGHAT, CDR2 FQNNGV. CDR3: CASSLQAGWGVEQYF. CDR3 nucleotide sequence: TGTGCCAGCAGCCTCCAAGCGGGATGGGGGGTAGAGCAGTACTTC.

V usage is TRBV7-2 and J usage is TRBJ1-2, with 7 bases that match TRBD1. Germline values: CDR1 SGHTA, CDR2 FQGNSA. The junction had 7 bases not matched to a gene; V was cut back by 5 bases and J by 4 bases. The CDR3 extends over 14 amino acids. The CDR3: CASSAGTDPYGYTF. For the CDR3, the DNA is TGTGCCAGCAGCGCAGGGACAGATCCCTATGGCTACACCTTC.

This chain joins TRBV30 and TRBJ2-6; the D gene is possibly TRBD1 (6 bases). V dropped 6 bases and J dropped 2 bases, with 8 bases sitting between them. Germline lookup yields CDR1 GTSNPN and CDR2 SVGIG (reference sequence). This CDR3 region has 13 residues. CDR3 region: CACPGAGANVLTF. The DNA of the CDR3 is TGTGCCTGCCCAGGGGCTGGGGCCAACGTCCTGACTTTC. Full variable domain (rest looked up from reference TRBV30 and TRBJ2-6): SQTIHQWPATLVQPVGSPLSLECTVEGTSNPNLYWYRQAAGRGLQLLFYSVGIGQISSEVPQNLSASRPQDRQFILSSKKLLLSDSGFYLCACPGAGANVLTFGAGSRLTVL.

The chain has TRBV5-6 and TRBJ1-2, with D possibly being TRBD1 (6 bases). V shed 4 bases and J shed 4 bases, with 14 bases lying between them. Germline assignment: CDR1 SGHDT and CDR2 YYEEEE. The CDR3 is 14 residues long. In nucleotides, the CDR3 is TGTGCCAGCAGCGCGTTGGGGGGGCTCTATGGCTACACCTTC. This encodes CASSALGGLYGYTF.

The rearrangement joins TRBV5-3 to TRBJ1-1; TRBD1 is a possible D gene (6 bases). TRBV5-3 is treated as an ORF (open reading frame) with a function not yet certain. The CDR3 has 14 residues. Trimming pared 4 bases from V and 1 base from J, leaving 11 bases between. The CDR3 here is CARSTRGPNTEAFF. CDR3 in DNA: TGTGCCAGAAGCACCAGGGGACCGAACACTGAAGCTTTCTTT.